Sequencing of this T cell receptor beta chain was carried out in a study of technical replicates of blood from a handful of donors. V was clipped by 0 bases and J by 8 bases; unmatched bases: 5. This CDR3 spans 14 amino acids. From germline, CDR1 is MNHEY and CDR2 SVGAGI. Produced via immunoSEQ multiplex PCR; TCRdb's table is partial and in-frame only. The table shows about 79,000 clones, with 75% to 95% occurring only once. Sequenced sample: T cells isolated from PBMCs. The rearrangement uses TRBV6-5 and TRBJ2-7, with 9 nucleotides matching TRBD1. The TCR originated in a human donor in good health. Some clones in this sample may be carry-over from other donors' samples. The CDR3 sequence: CASSYSQQGAKQYF. The CDR3 coding sequence is TGTGCCAGCAGTTACTCTCAACAGGGGGCAAAGCAGTACTTC.